The clone carrying this T cell receptor (beta chain) was seen at least ten times. Patients showing uncontrolled infection, other autoimmune disease, pregnancy or lactation were ineligible. Every diagnosis used clinical symptoms, serum thyroxine and TRAb, thyroid ultrasound and orbital computed tomography. PBMCs were obtained from approximately 10 ml fresh peripheral blood. This sample stems from a study of T cells in Graves' hyperthyroidism and ophthalmopathy. RNA transcripts served as the template for amplifying TCR beta CDR3 regions. The HTBI primer set served for first-round RT-PCR of the TCR CDR3. One entry per CDR3 protein, called by TCRdb with MiXCR from the multiplex PCR reads. Here the sample spans almost 250,000 distinct CDR3 sequences, approximately 23% being singletons. Trimming left V 6 bases short and J 4 bases short, with 10 bases between. The CDR3 length is 13 residues.

This receptor was obtained from a middle-aged woman with Graves' ophthalmopathy. This chain links TRBV12-3 or TRBV12-4 with TRBJ1-5, with D possibly matching TRBD1 (5 bases). Sequenced: blood. This CDR3 is CASSPGPNQPQHF. The CDR3 DNA reads TGTGCCAGCAGCCCAGGGCCAAATCAGCCCCAGCATTTT.